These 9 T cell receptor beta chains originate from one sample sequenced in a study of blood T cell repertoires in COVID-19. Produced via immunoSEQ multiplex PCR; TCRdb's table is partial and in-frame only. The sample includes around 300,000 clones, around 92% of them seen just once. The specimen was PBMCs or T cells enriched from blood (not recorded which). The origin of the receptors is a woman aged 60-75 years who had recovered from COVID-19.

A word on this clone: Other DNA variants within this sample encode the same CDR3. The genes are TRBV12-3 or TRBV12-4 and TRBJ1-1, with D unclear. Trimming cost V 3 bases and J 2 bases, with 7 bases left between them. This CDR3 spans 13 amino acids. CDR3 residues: CASSLSVNTEAFF. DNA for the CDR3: TGTGCCAGCAGTTTGTCAGTTAACACTGAAGCTTTCTTT.

CDR3 nucleotides: TGTGCCAGCAGCGTCCGACTTCTCGGGGAGCTGTTTTTT. Encoded protein: CASSVRLLGELFF. V gene TRBV9 combines with J gene TRBJ2-2; no definite D call. The CDR3 runs 13 residues. Germline-derived CDR1 and CDR2 are SGDLS and YYNGEE. The germline V and J ends were trimmed by 2 bases and 7 bases, with 9 bases remaining between them.

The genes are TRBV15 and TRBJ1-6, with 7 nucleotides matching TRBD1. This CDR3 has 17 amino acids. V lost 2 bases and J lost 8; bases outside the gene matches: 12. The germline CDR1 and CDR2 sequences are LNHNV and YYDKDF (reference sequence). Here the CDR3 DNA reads TGTGCCACCAGCAGACACACCACAGGGGTTTCTGATTCACCCCTCCACTTT. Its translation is CATSRHTTGVSDSPLHF. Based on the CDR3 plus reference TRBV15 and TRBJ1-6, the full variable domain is DAMVIQNPRYQVTQFGKPVTLSCSQTLNHNVMYWYQQKSSQAPKLLFHYYDKDFNNEADTPDNFQSRRPNTSFCFLDIRSPGLGDTAMYLCATSRHTTGVSDSPLHFGNGTRLTVT.

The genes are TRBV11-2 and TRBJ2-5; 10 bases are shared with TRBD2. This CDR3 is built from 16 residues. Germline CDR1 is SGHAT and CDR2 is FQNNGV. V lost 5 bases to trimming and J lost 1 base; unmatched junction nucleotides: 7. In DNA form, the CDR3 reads TGTGCCAGCAGCCCAAGGACTAGCGGAGCCCAAGAGACCCAGTACTTC. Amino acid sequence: CASSPRTSGAQETQYF.

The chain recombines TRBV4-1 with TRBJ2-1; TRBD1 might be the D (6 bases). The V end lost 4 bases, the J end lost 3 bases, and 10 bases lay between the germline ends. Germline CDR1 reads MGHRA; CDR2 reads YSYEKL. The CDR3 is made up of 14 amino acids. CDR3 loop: CASSPGHRYNEQFF. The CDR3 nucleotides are TGCGCCAGCAGCCCGGGACACCGCTACAATGAGCAGTTCTTC.

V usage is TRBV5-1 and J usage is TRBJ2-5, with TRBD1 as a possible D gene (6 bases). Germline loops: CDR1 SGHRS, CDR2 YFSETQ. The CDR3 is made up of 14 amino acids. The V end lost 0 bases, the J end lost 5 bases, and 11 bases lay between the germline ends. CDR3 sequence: CASSLGTEKETQYF. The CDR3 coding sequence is TGCGCCAGCAGCTTGGGGACAGAGAAGGAGACCCAGTACTTC.

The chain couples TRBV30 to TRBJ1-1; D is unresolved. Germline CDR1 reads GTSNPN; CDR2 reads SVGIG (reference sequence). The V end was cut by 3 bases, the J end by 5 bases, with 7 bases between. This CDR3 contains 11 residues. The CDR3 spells CAWREETEAFF. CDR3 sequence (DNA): TGTGCCTGGAGAGAAGAGACTGAAGCTTTCTTT.

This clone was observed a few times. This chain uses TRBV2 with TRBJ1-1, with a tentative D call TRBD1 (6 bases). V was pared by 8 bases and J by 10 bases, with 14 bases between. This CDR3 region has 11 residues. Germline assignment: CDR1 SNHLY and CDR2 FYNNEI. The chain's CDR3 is CASGTGSRAFF. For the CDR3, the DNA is TGTGCCAGCGGAACAGGGTCTCGAGCTTTCTTT.

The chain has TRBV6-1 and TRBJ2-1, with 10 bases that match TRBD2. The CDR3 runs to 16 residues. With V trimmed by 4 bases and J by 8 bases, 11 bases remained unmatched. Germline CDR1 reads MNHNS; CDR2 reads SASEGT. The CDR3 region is CASSVTSGIGNHEQFF. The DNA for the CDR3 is TGTGCCAGCAGTGTAACTAGCGGGATCGGTAACCATGAGCAGTTCTTC.